The T cell receptor beta chain described here comes from a study of identical twins. General study findings and limits: The more abundant beta clonotypes in cord blood had fewer insertions, and memory repertoires did not show this.

A universal primer site came from template switching; cDNA carried unique molecular identifiers. MiXCR was run by TCRdb on the 5' RACE reads, yielding one entry per CDR3 protein. The table includes about 690,000 distinct CDR3 sequences, roughly 6.2% detected once. CDR1 and CDR2 (germline): MNHNS, SASEGT. The CDR3 consists of 14 residues. Trimming took off 6 bases at V and 3 bases at J, with 14 bases between the two ends. This clonotype was observed many times. Its antigen is unidentified. Only healthy Caucasians were enrolled as donors. Sequenced sample: naive T cells sorted from blood. This chain links TRBV6-1 with TRBJ2-5; a possible D gene is TRBD2 (5 bases). This receptor was obtained from a man between 18 and 35 years old in good health. CDR3 amino acids: CASRSGNLEETQYF. The CDR3 bases are TGTGCCAGCAGATCGGGAAACTTGGAAGAGACCCAGTACTTC.